This T cell receptor beta chain is from a study of cytomegalovirus exposure and HLA in healthy donors. Broader study findings: Some public TCRs appeared in many individuals, while most sequences were rare. An assumption of roughly uniform sequencing depth across donors underlay the presence/absence analyses.

Primers: 60 Vbeta forward and 13 Jbeta reverse. The repertoire was sequenced with immunoSEQ multiplex PCR; TCRdb's copy has only in-frame clones and lacks some. The sample lists around 150,000 clones, about 80% occurring once. Notes on this clone: Antigen: not known.

This CDR3 contains 13 residues. Germline V CDR1 and CDR2: SGHTA, FQGNSA. Between the trimmed V and J ends, which lost 2 bases and 2 bases, there was a span of 6 bases. V usage is TRBV7-2 and J usage is TRBJ1-2; D is perhaps TRBD1 (5 bases). Sequencing used PBMCs. The receptor comes from a middle-aged man in good health and CMV-seronegative. The CDR3 nucleotides are TGTGCCAGCAGCTTACAGGGCAACTATGGCTACACCTTC. Translation: CASSLQGNYGYTF.